This section outlines one TCR beta chain sequence together with its context. The CDR3 contains 18 residues. CDR1 is MDHEN, CDR2 SYDVKM, per germline. The J segment lost 0 bases and the V segment lost 3 bases, leaving 10 bases of the junction unmatched. This record belongs to a study of T cell changes during pregnancy in multiple sclerosis. Repertoires were generated with immunoSEQ multiplex PCR, while TCRdb's copy carries only in-frame clones and drops some. The data show 85,000 to 90,000 clones, approximately 95% seen once. The sequences come from peripheral blood, collected after pregnancy. The TCR sequence derives from a female donor in good health, enrolled as a control in a pregnancy study. The V gene is TRBV28, the J gene TRBJ1-1; 10 nucleotides align to TRBD1. CDR3 region: CASSLLLGTGAMNTEAFF. The CDR3 bases are TGTGCCAGCAGTTTGCTTTTAGGGACAGGGGCCATGAACACTGAAGCTTTCTTT.